This T cell receptor beta chain was obtained from a study of TIL therapy for anti-PD-1-resistant metastatic lung cancer. Study-level background: Most patients had lung adenocarcinoma; a handful of tumors were EGFR-mutant, two ALK-rearranged; half smoked currently or formerly. By whole-exome sequencing, median non-synonymous tumor mutation burden was over 1.2 mutations per megabase. Study results and limitations: Many TIL product clones were absent from baseline tumor, suggesting clonal contraction. Treatment-naive, never-smoker and oncogene-addicted patients were overrepresented in this highly selected cohort.

Sample time point: pre-treatment sample, taken before nivolumab and TIL therapy. Tumor tissue came from excised metastases, mostly pleural nodules or supraclavicular lymph nodes. The germline V gene has CDR1 SGHNT and CDR2 YYREEE (reference sequence). This CDR3 contains 13 residues. Trimming took off 4 bases at V and 1 base at J, with 9 bases between the two ends. About this clone itself: Its antigen is unidentified.

Sequencing used immunoSEQ v3. The protocol was immunoSEQ multiplex PCR, while the TCRdb copy is restricted to in-frame clones and leaves out a portion. Here the sample spans more than 9,000 clones, roughly three quarters being singletons. The specimen was tumor tissue, collected at baseline. The rearrangement uses TRBV5-4 and TRBJ2-7; a possible D gene is TRBD1 (5 bases). This clonotype was obtained from a person between 25 and 79 years old with non-small cell lung cancer. In DNA form, the CDR3 reads TGTGCCAGCAGCGCGCGGACATCCTACGAGCAGTACTTC. Translated: CASSARTSYEQYF. The full variable domain, with the rest looked up from reference TRBV5-4 and TRBJ2-7, is ETGVTQSPTHLIKTRGQQVTLRCSSQSGHNTVSWYQQALGQGPQFIFQYYREEENGRGNFPPRFSGLQFPNYSSELNVNALELDDSALYLCASSARTSYEQYFGPGTRLTVT.